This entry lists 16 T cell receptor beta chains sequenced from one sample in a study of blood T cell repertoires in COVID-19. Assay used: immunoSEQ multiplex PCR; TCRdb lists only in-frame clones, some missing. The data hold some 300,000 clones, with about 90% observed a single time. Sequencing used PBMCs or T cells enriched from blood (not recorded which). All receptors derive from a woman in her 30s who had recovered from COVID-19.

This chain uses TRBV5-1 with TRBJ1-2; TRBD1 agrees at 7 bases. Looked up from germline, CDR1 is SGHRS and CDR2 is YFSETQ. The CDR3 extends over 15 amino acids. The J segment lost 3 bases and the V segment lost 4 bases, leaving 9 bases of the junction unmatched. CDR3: CASSEGTATYYGYTF. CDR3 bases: TGCGCCAGCAGCGAGGGGACAGCGACCTACTATGGCTACACCTTC. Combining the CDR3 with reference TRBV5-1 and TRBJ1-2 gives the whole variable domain KAGVTQTPRYLIKTRGQQVTLSCSPISGHRSVSWYQQTPGQGLQFLFEYFSETQRNKGNFPGRFSGRQFSNSRSEMNVSTLELGDSALYLCASSEGTATYYGYTFGSGTRLTVV.

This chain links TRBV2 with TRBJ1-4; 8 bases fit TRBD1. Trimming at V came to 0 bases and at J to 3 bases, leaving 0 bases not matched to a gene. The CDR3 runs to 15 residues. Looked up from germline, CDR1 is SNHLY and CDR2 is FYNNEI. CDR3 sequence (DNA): TGTGCCAGCAGTGAAGCGGGACAGGCTAATGAAAAACTGTTTTTT. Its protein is CASSEAGQANEKLFF.

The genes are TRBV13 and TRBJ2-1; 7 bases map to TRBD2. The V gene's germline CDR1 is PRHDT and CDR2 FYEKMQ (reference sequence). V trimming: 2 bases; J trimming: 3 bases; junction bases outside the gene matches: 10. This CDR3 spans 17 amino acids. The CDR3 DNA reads TGTGCCAGCAGCTTACTGGGCATGGGGAGGGACTACAATGAGCAGTTCTTC. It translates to CASSLLGMGRDYNEQFF.

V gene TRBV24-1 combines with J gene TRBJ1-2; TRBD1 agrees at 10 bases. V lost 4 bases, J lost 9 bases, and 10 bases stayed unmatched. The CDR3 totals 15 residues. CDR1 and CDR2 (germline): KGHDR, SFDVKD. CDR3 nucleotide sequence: TGTGCCACCAGTGAGGATGACAGGGGGCTGTTAAGCTACACCTTC. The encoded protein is CATSEDDRGLLSYTF.

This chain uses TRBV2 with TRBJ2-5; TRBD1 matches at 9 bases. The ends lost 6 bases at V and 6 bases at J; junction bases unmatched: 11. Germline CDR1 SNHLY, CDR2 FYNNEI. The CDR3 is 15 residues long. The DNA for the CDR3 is TGTGCCAGCAGGGCCCCGGGACAGGGAAAACAGACCCAGTACTTC. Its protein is CASRAPGQGKQTQYF.

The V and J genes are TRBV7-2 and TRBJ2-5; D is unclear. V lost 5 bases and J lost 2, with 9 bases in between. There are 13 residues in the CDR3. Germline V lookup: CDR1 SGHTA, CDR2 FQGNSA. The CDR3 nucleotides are TGTGCCAGCAGCCGCCTAGTACAAGAGACCCAGTACTTC. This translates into CASSRLVQETQYF.

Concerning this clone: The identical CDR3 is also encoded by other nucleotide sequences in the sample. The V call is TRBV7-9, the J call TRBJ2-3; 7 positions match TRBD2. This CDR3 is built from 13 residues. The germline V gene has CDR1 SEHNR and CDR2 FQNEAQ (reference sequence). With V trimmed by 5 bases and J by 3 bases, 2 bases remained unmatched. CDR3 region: CASSPRGTDTQYF. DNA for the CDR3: TGTGCCAGCAGCCCGCGGGGGACAGATACGCAGTATTTT.

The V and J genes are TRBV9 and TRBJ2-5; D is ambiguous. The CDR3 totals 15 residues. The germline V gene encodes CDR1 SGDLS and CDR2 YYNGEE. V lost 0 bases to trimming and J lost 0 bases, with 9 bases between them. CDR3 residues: CASSVVLGDQETQYF. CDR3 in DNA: TGTGCCAGCAGCGTAGTGCTAGGAGACCAAGAGACCCAGTACTTC.

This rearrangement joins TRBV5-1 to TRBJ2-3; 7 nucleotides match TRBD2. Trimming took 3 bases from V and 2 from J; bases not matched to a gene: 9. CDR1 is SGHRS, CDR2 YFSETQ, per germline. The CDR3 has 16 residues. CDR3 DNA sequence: TGCGCCAGCAGCTCGACTAGCATTTCCGACACAGATACGCAGTATTTT. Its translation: CASSSTSISDTDTQYF. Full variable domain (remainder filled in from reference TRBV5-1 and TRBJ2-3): KAGVTQTPRYLIKTRGQQVTLSCSPISGHRSVSWYQQTPGQGLQFLFEYFSETQRNKGNFPGRFSGRQFSNSRSEMNVSTLELGDSALYLCASSSTSISDTDTQYFGPGTRLTVL.

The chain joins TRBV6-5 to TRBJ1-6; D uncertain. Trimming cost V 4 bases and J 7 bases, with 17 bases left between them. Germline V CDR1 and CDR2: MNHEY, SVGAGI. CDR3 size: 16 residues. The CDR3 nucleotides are TGTGCCAGCAGTTCGAAGATGATAGAAGAGAATTCACCCCTCCACTTT. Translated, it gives CASSSKMIEENSPLHF.

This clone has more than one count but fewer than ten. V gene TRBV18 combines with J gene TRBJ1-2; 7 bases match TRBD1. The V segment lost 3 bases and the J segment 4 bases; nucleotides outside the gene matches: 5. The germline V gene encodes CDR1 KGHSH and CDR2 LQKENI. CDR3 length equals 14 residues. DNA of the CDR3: TGTGCCAGCTCACCTAGGACAGGCGGCTATGGCTACACCTTC. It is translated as CASSPRTGGYGYTF.

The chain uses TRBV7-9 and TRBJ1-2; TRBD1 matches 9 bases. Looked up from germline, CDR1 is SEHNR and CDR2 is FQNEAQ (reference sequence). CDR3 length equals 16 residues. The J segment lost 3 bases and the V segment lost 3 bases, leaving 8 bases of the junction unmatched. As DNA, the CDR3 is TGTGCCAGCAGCTTGGGACGGGACAGGGTTTACTATGGCTACACCTTC. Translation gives CASSLGRDRVYYGYTF.

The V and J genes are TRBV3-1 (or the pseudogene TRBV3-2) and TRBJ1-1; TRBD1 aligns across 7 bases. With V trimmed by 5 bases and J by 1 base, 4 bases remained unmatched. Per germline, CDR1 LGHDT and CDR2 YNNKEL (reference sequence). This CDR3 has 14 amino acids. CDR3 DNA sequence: TGTGCCAGCAGCTACGGGACAGAGAACACTGAAGCTTTCTTT. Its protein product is CASSYGTENTEAFF.

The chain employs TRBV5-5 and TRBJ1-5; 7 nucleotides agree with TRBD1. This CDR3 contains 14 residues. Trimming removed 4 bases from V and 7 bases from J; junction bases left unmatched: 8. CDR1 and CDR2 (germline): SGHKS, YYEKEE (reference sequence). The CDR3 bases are TGTGCCAGCAGCCCTGACCAGGGGGTACAGCCCCAGCATTTT. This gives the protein CASSPDQGVQPQHF.

This CDR3 reads CASSLVTGGAGELFF. In nucleotides, the CDR3 is TGTGCCAGCAGCTTAGTCACAGGGGGGGCCGGGGAGCTGTTTTTT. This chain links TRBV11-2 with TRBJ2-2, with TRBD1 as a possible D gene (8 bases). V was trimmed by 1 base and J by 6 bases, leaving 12 bases between them. This CDR3 is built from 15 residues. Germline CDR1 and CDR2: SGHAT and FQNNGV.

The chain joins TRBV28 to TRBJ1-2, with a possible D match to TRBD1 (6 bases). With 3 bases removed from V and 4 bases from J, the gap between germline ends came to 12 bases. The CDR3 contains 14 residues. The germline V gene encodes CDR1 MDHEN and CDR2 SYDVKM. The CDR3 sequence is CASSFTGRAYGYTF. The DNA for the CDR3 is TGTGCCAGCAGTTTTACAGGGAGGGCCTATGGCTACACCTTC.